This TCR beta chain stems from a study of cytomegalovirus exposure and HLA in healthy donors. Study details: It was reported in a later analysis that the same platform had been used for the approximately 110 validation repertoires as for the 550 to 750 first-cohort repertoires. Regarding the study as a whole: First-cohort TCR clusters were later found to tend to co-occur in the roughly 130 validation repertoires. TCR sequences were mostly rare, though some public TCRs occurred in many donors.

The table came from immunoSEQ multiplex PCR; TCRdb's copy has only in-frame clones and leaves some out. This table has just over 80,000 clones, roughly 95% appearing once. V trimming: 5 bases; J trimming: 7 bases; junction bases outside the gene matches: 10. Germline V gene sequence: CDR1 SGHTA, CDR2 FQGNSA. The CDR3 is made up of 16 amino acids. As to this clone: Its antigen is currently unknown.

The chain recombines TRBV7-2 with TRBJ2-1, with 11 bases identical to TRBD2. Sequencing was carried out using PBMCs. The clonotype was recovered from a woman younger than 35 in good health and CMV-seronegative. The CDR3 loop is CASSQGILAGVNEQFF. The CDR3 DNA is TGTGCCAGCAGCCAAGGTATACTAGCGGGAGTTAATGAGCAGTTCTTC.